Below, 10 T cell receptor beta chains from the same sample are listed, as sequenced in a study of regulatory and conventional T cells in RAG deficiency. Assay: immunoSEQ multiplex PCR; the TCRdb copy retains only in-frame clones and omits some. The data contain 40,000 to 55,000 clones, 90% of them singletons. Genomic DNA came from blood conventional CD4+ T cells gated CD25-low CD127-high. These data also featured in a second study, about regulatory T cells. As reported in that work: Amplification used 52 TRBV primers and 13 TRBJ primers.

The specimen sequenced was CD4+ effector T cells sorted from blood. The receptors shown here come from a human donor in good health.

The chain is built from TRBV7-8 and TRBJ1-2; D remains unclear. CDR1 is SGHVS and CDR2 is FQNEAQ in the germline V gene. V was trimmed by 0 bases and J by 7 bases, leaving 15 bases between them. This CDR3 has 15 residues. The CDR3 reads CASSLASSMLGGYTF. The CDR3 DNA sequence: TGTGCCAGCAGCTTAGCCTCCTCGATGCTAGGTGGCTACACCTTC.

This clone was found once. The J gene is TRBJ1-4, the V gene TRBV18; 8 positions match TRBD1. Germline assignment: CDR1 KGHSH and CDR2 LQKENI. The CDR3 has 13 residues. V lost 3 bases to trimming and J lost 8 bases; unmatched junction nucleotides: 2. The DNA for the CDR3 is TGTGCCAGCTCACCGGGACAGGACGAAAAACTGTTTTTT. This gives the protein CASSPGQDEKLFF.

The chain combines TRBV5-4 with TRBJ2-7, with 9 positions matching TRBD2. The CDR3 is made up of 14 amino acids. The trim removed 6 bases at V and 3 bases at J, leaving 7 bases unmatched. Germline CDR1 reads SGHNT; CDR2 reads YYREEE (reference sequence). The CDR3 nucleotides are TGTGCCAGCAAACGCGGGAGGGCCGTCTACGAGCAGTACTTC. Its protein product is CASKRGRAVYEQYF.

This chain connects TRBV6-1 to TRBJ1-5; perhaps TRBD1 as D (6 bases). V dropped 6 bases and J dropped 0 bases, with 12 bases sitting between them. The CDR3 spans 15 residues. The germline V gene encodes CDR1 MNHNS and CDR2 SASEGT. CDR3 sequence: CASRGQHFSNQPQHF. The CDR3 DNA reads TGTGCCAGCAGAGGACAGCACTTTAGCAATCAGCCCCAGCATTTT.

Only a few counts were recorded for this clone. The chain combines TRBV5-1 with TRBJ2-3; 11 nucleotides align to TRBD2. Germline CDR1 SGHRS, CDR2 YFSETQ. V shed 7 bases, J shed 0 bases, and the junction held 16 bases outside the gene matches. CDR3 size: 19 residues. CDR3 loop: CASAKRGTSGLTSTDTQYF. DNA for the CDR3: TGCGCCAGCGCCAAACGTGGGACTAGCGGTTTAACTAGCACAGATACGCAGTATTTT.

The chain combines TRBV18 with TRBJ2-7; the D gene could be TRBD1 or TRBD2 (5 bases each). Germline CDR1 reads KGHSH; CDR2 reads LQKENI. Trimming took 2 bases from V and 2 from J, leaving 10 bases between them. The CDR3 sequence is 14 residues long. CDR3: CASSPRDGAYEQYF. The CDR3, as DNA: TGTGCCAGCTCACCAAGGGACGGAGCCTACGAGCAGTACTTC.

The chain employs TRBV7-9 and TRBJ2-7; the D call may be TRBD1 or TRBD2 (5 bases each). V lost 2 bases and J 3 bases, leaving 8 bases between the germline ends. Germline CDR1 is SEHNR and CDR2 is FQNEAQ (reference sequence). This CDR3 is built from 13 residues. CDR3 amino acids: CASSLSGGYEQYF. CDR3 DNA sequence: TGTGCCAGCAGCTTATCTGGGGGCTACGAGCAGTACTTC.

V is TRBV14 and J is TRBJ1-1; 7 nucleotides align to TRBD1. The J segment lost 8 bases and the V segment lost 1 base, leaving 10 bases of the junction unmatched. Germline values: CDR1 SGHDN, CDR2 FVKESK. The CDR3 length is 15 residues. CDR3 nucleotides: TGTGCCAGCAGCCAAGGTCGGGGGACAGCTAGAGAAGCTTTCTTT. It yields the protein CASSQGRGTAREAFF.

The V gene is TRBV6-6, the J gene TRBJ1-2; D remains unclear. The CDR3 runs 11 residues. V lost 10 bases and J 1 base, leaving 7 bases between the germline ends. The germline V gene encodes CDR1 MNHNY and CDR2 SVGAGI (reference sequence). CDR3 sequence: CATRSNYGYTF. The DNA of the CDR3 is TGTGCCACCAGAAGTAACTATGGCTACACCTTC.

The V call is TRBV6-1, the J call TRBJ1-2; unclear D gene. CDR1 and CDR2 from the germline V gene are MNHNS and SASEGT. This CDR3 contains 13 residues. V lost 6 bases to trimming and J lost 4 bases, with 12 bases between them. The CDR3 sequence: CASRNSVGYGYTF. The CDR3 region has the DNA TGTGCCAGCAGGAATAGCGTGGGCTATGGCTACACCTTC.